Below, 21 T cell receptor beta chains from the same sample are listed, as sequenced in a study of blood T cell repertoires in COVID-19. TCRdb's table, derived via immunoSEQ multiplex PCR, lists solely in-frame clones and lacks some. The top ten clones hold 3.5% to 5% of a sample with roughly 230,000 clones, roughly 89% of them seen once. Sequencing was done on a sample of peripheral blood. These receptor sequences come from a woman aged 40-49 years who had recovered from COVID-19.

The genes are TRBV7-9 and TRBJ1-2; a possible D gene is TRBD1 (5 bases). This CDR3 contains 12 residues. Between the trimmed V and J ends, which lost 10 bases and 8 bases, there was a span of 17 bases. Germline V gene lookup returns CDR1 SEHNR and CDR2 FQNEAQ (reference sequence). CDR3 in DNA: TGTGCCATTACCCCCGGGGGGGTAGGCTACACCTTC. This codes for CAITPGGVGYTF.

The chain links TRBV5-1 to TRBJ2-7; weak D call: TRBD1 (6 bases). V was cut by 5 bases and J by 3 bases, with 9 bases left in between. Germline V gene sequence: CDR1 SGHRS, CDR2 YFSETQ. The CDR3 is made up of 12 amino acids. Here the CDR3 reads CASSVQGYEQYF. Here the CDR3 DNA reads TGCGCCAGCAGTGTACAGGGCTACGAGCAGTACTTC.

The V and J genes are TRBV3-1 (or the pseudogene TRBV3-2) and TRBJ1-5, with TRBD1 as a possible D gene (6 bases). The CDR3 covers 13 residues. Germline assignment: CDR1 LGHDT and CDR2 YNNKEL (reference sequence). Trimming removed 2 bases at V and 6 bases at J, with 8 bases between. The CDR3 region has the DNA TGTGCCAGCAGCCAAACAGGGTCTCAGCCCCAGCATTTT. It codes for CASSQTGSQPQHF.

The V call is TRBV11-3, the J call TRBJ2-3, with TRBD1 matching 8 bases. Losses at the gene ends were 5 bases for V and 2 bases for J; bases not matched to a gene: 6. Germline V CDR1 and CDR2: SGHNT, YENEEA. The CDR3 runs 15 residues. In DNA, the CDR3 is TGTGCCAGCAGCCCCGGACAGGGCGACACAGATACGCAGTATTTT. Protein: CASSPGQGDTDTQYF.

In nucleotides, the CDR3 is TGTGCCAGCTCAACCCGGACTAGCGCATTCTACGAGCAGTACGTC. Translation: CASSTRTSAFYEQYV. The J gene is TRBJ2-7, the V gene TRBV18; 9 positions agree with TRBD2. CDR1 and CDR2 from the germline V gene are KGHSH and LQKENI. The CDR3 is 15 residues long. The junction had 8 bases not matched to a gene; V was cut back by 5 bases and J by 3 bases.

V usage is TRBV30 and J usage is TRBJ1-1; TRBD1 might be the D (6 bases). The length of the CDR3 is 11 residues. CDR1 is GTSNPN and CDR2 is SVGIG in the germline V gene (reference sequence). V lost 5 bases, J lost 7 bases, and 11 bases lay in between. The CDR3 DNA follows: TGTGCCTGGGACAAAGGGGGTGAAGCTTTCTTT. Residues: CAWDKGGEAFF.

The chain employs TRBV2 and TRBJ2-3, with D unresolved. The CDR3 consists of 14 residues. CDR1 SNHLY and CDR2 FYNNEI come from the germline V gene. V was pared by 4 bases and J by 0 bases, with 8 bases between. In nucleotides, the CDR3 is TGTGCCAGCAGTGCCACCACTAGCACAGATACGCAGTATTTT. Encoded protein: CASSATTSTDTQYF. The full variable domain, completed using reference TRBV2 and TRBJ2-3, is EPEVTQTPSHQVTQMGQEVILRCVPISNHLYFYWYRQILGQKVEFLVSFYNNEISEKSEIFDDQFSVERPDGSNFTLKIRSTKLEDSAMYFCASSATTSTDTQYFGPGTRLTVL.

This clone showed up just a few times. This chain uses TRBV6-2 or TRBV6-3 with TRBJ2-7; 9 bases agree with TRBD2. The CDR3 is 15 residues long. V was pared by 2 bases and J by 6 bases, with 8 bases of the junction left unmatched. Germline CDR1 reads MNHEY; CDR2 reads SVGEGT. CDR3 protein: CASSYPAGGPVEQYV. CDR3 DNA: TGTGCCAGCAGTTACCCGGCGGGAGGGCCAGTCGAGCAGTACGTC.

This chain connects TRBV29-1 to TRBJ2-4, with D tentatively TRBD1 (6 bases). V dropped 5 bases and J dropped 3 bases, with 11 bases sitting between them. The CDR3 consists of 13 residues. Germline V CDR1 and CDR2: SQVTM, ANQGSEA. The chain's CDR3 is CSVTDRNKNIQYF. CDR3 nucleotide sequence: TGCAGCGTTACCGACAGGAACAAAAACATTCAGTACTTC.

The rearrangement uses TRBV28 and TRBJ1-5; 12 bases fit TRBD1. Germline CDR1 MDHEN, CDR2 SYDVKM. The CDR3 is made up of 16 amino acids. Trimming cost V 1 base and J 7 bases; bases outside gene matches: 5. The CDR3 sequence: CASSLSGTGGLQPQHF. The CDR3 region has the DNA TGTGCCAGCAGTTTATCCGGGACAGGGGGCTTACAGCCCCAGCATTTT.

The chain is built from TRBV19 and TRBJ1-2, with 9 bases identical to TRBD1. The germline V gene has CDR1 LNHDA and CDR2 SQIVND (reference sequence). J gave up 4 bases and V 6 bases, and 6 bases lay outside the gene matches. The CDR3 totals 14 residues. CDR3 nucleotides: TGTGCCAGTAGGACCTTGGACAGGGGCTATGGCTACACCTTC. Its translation is CASRTLDRGYGYTF.

V usage is TRBV2 and J usage is TRBJ2-6, with D maybe TRBD1 (5 bases). V lost 9 bases to trimming and J lost 8 bases, with 11 bases between them. CDR1 is SNHLY and CDR2 is FYNNEI in the germline V gene. The CDR3 totals 12 residues. CDR3 nucleotides: TGTGCCAGAGCGACAGCTACCAACGTCCTGACTTTC. As protein: CARATATNVLTF.

The chain joins TRBV3-1 (or the pseudogene TRBV3-2) to TRBJ2-7; 10 bases are shared with TRBD2. CDR3 length: 14 residues. The ends lost 4 bases at V and 5 bases at J; junction bases unmatched: 5. CDR1 is LGHDT and CDR2 is YNNKEL in the germline V gene (reference sequence). CDR3 residues: CASSLLAGEHEQYF. CDR3 in DNA: TGTGCCAGCAGCCTCCTAGCGGGGGAGCACGAGCAGTACTTC.

With regard to this clone: This sample includes further DNA sequences coding for the same CDR3. This chain uses TRBV11-2 with TRBJ2-6; D gene unclear. Trimming removed 0 bases from V and 0 bases from J, with 3 bases in between. Germline loops: CDR1 SGHAT, CDR2 FQNNGV. CDR3 length: 15 residues. The CDR3 is CASSLDSSGANVLTF. In DNA, the CDR3 is TGTGCCAGCAGCTTAGACAGCTCTGGGGCCAACGTCCTGACTTTC.

This clone was recorded a few times. The rearrangement uses TRBV4-1 and TRBJ1-1; no definite D call. Germline values: CDR1 MGHRA, CDR2 YSYEKL. With 7 bases removed from V and 0 bases from J, the gap between germline ends came to 15 bases. There are 15 residues in the CDR3. The CDR3 region has the DNA TGCGCCAGCACGATGACTACAGATTTGAACACTGAAGCTTTCTTT. Translated: CASTMTTDLNTEAFF.

This sequence joins TRBV29-1 and TRBJ1-3, with D perhaps TRBD1 (6 bases). V was pared by 6 bases and J by 4 bases, with 16 bases between. Germline V gene sequence: CDR1 SQVTM, CDR2 ANQGSEA. This CDR3 is built from 14 residues. CDR3 sequence: CSVDTTGTGNTIYF. The CDR3 coding sequence is TGCAGCGTAGATACCACAGGGACCGGAAACACCATATATTTT.

The chain is built from TRBV5-4 and TRBJ2-3; a possible D gene is TRBD2 (6 bases). The CDR3 has 17 amino acids. V lost 2 bases and J 0 bases, leaving 16 bases between the germline ends. Germline CDR1 is SGHNT and CDR2 is YYREEE (reference sequence). CDR3 DNA sequence: TGTGCCAGCAGCTTTGCGCCGCTAGCGACTAGCACAGATACGCAGTATTTT. Its translation is CASSFAPLATSTDTQYF. The variable domain in full, completed from reference TRBV5-4 and TRBJ2-3, reads ETGVTQSPTHLIKTRGQQVTLRCSSQSGHNTVSWYQQALGQGPQFIFQYYREEENGRGNFPPRFSGLQFPNYSSELNVNALELDDSALYLCASSFAPLATSTDTQYFGPGTRLTVL.

The rearrangement uses TRBV9 and TRBJ1-3; 9 bases agree with TRBD1. The CDR3 spans 15 residues. Germline CDR1 SGDLS, CDR2 YYNGEE. Losses at the gene ends were 3 bases for V and 3 bases for J; bases not matched to a gene: 4. CDR3 region: CASSADRGYGNTIYF. In DNA, the CDR3 is TGTGCCAGCAGCGCGGACAGGGGCTATGGAAACACCATATATTTT.

The rearrangement links TRBV21-1 to TRBJ1-3. TRBV21-1 is annotated as a pseudogene. This CDR3 comprises 16 residues. CDR3 sequence reads: CARPPPGGHAGNTIYF. DNA of the CDR3: TGTGCCAGACCCCCCCCCGGGGGGCATGCTGGAAACACCATATATTTT.

The chain combines TRBV30 with TRBJ1-3, with D possibly matching TRBD1 (6 bases). CDR1 and CDR2 from the germline V gene are GTSNPN and SVGIG (reference sequence). Deletions cut 2 bases from V and 1 base from J, with 12 bases between. This CDR3 has 15 amino acids. The CDR3 sequence: CAWSSRGRSGNTIYF. In nucleotides, the CDR3 is TGTGCCTGGAGTAGCAGGGGCCGATCTGGAAACACCATATATTTT.

To note about this clone: At one end, the junction sequence differs from germline, possibly due to a read error. Written as DNA, the CDR3 is TGTGCCAGCAGGAAACACAGCCGACCTTACTTT. Translating it yields CASRKHSRPYF. This sequence joins TRBV25-1 and TRBJ1-1; D is unclear. CDR3 length equals 11 residues. Germline loops: CDR1 MGHDK, CDR2 SYGVNS.